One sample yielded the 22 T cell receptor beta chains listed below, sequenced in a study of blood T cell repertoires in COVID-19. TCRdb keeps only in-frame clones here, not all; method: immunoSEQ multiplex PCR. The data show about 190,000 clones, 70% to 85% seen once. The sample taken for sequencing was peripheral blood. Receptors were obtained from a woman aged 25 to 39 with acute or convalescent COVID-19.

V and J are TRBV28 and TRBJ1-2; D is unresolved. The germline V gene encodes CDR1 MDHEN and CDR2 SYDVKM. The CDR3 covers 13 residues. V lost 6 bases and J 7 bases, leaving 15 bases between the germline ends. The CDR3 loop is CASRPSGQGGYTF. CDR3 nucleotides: TGTGCCAGCAGGCCTTCTGGGCAAGGTGGCTACACCTTC.

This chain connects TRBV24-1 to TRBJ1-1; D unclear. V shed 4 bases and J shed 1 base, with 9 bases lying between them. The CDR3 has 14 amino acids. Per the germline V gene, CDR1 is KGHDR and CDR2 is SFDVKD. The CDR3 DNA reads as TGTGCCACCAGTGACTCTCTTCCGAACACTGAAGCTTTCTTT. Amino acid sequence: CATSDSLPNTEAFF.

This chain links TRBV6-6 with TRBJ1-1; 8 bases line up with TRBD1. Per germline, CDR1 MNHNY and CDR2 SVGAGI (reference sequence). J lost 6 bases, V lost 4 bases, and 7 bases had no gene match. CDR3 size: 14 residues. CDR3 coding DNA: TGTGCCAGCAGTTGGGGACAGGATAGTCCTGAAGCTTTCTTT. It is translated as CASSWGQDSPEAFF.

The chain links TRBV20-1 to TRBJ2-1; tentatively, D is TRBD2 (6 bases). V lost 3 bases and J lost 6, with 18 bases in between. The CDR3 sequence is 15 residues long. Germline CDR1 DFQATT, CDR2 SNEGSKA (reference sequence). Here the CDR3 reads CSASRGGTRPNEQFF. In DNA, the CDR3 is TGCAGTGCTAGTCGGGGCGGGACTCGTCCCAATGAGCAGTTCTTC.

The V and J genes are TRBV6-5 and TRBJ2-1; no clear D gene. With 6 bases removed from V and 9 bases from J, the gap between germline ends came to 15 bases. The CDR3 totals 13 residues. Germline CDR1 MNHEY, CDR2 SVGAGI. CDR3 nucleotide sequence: TGTGCCAGCAGCAGATATTCTGGGCCTGAGCAGTTCTTC. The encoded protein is CASSRYSGPEQFF.

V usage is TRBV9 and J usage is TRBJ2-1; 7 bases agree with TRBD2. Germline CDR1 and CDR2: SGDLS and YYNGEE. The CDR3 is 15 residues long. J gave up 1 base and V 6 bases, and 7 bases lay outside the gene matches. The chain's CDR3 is CASTPGGRSYNEQFF. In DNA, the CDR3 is TGTGCCAGCACCCCGGGGGGACGATCCTACAATGAGCAGTTCTTC.

The CDR3: CASSPGNVLFF. The CDR3 coding sequence is TGTGCCAGCAGCCCCGGGAACGTTCTGTTCTTC. The chain combines TRBV14 with TRBJ2-1; weak D call: TRBD2 (5 bases). With 4 bases removed from V and 15 bases from J, the gap between germline ends came to 13 bases. CDR3 length equals 11 residues. In germline, CDR1 is SGHDN, CDR2 FVKESK. Combining the CDR3 with reference TRBV14 and TRBJ2-1 gives the whole variable domain EAGVTQFPSHSVIEKGQTVTLRCDPISGHDNLYWYRRVMGKEIKFLLHFVKESKQDESGMPNNRFLAERTGGTYSTLKVQPAELEDSGVYFCASSPGNVLFFGPGTRLTVL.

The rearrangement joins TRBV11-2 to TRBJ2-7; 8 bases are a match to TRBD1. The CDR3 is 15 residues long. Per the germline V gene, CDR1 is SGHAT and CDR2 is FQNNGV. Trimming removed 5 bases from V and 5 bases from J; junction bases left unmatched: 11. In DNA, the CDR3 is TGTGCCAGCAGCCAACGGACAGGGAGATTTAACGAGCAGTACTTC. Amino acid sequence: CASSQRTGRFNEQYF.

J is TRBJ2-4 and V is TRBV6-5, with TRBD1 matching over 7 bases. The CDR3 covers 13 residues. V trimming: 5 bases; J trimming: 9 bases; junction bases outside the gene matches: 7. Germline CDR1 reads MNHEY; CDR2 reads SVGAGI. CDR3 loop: CASSPDRTGIQYF. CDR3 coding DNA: TGTGCCAGCAGTCCGGACAGGACGGGCATTCAGTACTTC.

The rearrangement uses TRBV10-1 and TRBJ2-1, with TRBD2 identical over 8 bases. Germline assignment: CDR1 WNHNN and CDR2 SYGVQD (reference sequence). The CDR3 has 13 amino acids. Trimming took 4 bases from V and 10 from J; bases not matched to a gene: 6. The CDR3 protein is CASSVVSGAEQFF. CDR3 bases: TGCGCCAGCAGTGTCGTTAGCGGGGCCGAGCAGTTCTTC.

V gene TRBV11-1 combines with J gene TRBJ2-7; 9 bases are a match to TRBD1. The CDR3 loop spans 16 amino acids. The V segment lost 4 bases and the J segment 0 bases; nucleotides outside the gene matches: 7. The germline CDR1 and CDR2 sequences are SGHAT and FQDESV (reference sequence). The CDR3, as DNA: TGTGCCAGCAGCTGGTCCGGGACAGGGACCTCCTACGAGCAGTACTTC. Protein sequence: CASSWSGTGTSYEQYF.

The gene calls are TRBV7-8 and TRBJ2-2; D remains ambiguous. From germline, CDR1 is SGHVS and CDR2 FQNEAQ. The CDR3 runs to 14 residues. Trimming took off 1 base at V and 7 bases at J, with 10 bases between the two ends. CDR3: CASSLDNGVGELFF. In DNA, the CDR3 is TGTGCCAGCAGCTTAGACAATGGAGTCGGGGAGCTGTTTTTT.

This CDR3 is CASSQDLVGRGLFF. CDR3 DNA: TGCGCCAGCAGCCAAGATCTTGTTGGCCGAGGGCTGTTTTTT. The V and J genes are TRBV4-1 and TRBJ2-2; D unresolved. The ends were cut back, 0 bases at V and 13 bases at J, with 15 bases in the middle. Germline lookup yields CDR1 MGHRA and CDR2 YSYEKL. This CDR3 is built from 14 residues.

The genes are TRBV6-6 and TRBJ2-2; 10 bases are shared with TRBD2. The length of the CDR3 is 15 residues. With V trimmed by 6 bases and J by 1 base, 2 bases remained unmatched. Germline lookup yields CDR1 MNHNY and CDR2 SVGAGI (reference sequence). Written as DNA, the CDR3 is TGTGCCAGCAGCAGGACTAGCGGGAACACCGGGGAGCTGTTTTTT. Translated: CASSRTSGNTGELFF.

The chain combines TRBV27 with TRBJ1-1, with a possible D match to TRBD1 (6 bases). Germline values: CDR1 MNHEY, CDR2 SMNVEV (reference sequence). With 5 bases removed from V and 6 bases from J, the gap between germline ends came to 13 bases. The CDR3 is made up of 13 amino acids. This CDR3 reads CASSVTGWAEAFF. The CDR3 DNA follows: TGTGCCAGCAGTGTTACAGGGTGGGCTGAAGCTTTCTTT.

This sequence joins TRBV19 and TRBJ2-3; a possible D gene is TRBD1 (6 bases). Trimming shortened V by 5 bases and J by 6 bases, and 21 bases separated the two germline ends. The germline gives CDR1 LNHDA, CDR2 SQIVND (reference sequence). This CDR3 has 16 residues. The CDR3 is CASSPRAAVGGDTQYF. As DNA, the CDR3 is TGTGCCAGTAGTCCTCGCGCTGCAGTAGGGGGTGATACGCAGTATTTT.

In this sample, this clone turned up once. The CDR3 region has the DNA TGCGCCAGCGACAGGAGATTCTCCTGGGGTCATGGCTACACCTTC. Protein product: CASDRRFSWGHGYTF. The gene calls are TRBV10-1 and TRBJ1-2, with D possibly being TRBD1 (6 bases). Trimming shortened V by 8 bases and J by 6 bases, and 22 bases separated the two germline ends. The germline V gene has CDR1 WNHNN and CDR2 SYGVQD (reference sequence). The CDR3 is made up of 15 amino acids.

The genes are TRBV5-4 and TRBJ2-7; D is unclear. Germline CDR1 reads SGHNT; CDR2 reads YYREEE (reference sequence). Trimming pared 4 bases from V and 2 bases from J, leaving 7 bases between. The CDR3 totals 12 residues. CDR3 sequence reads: CASSHDTYEQYF. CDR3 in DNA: TGTGCCAGCAGCCATGACACCTACGAGCAGTACTTC.

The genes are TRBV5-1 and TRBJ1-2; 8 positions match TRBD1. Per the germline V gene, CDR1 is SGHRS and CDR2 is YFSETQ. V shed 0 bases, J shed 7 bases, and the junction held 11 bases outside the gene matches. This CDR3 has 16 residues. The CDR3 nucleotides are TGCGCCAGCAGCTTGGAGGGGACAGGAGACGGTGGTGGCTACACCTTC. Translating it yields CASSLEGTGDGGGYTF.

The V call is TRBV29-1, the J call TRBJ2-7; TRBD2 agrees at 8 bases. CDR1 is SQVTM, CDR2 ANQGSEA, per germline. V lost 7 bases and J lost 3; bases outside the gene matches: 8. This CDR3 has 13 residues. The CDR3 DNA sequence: TGCAGCGCTTTAGCGGGGCCTCGCTACGAGCAGTACTTC. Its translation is CSALAGPRYEQYF.

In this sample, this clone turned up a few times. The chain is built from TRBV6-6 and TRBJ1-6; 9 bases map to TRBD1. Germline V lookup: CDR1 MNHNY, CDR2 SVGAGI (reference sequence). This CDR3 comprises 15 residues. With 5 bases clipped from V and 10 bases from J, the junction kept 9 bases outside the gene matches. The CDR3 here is CASSPQGQGGSPLHF. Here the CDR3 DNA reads TGTGCCAGCAGTCCGCAGGGACAGGGTGGCTCACCCCTCCACTTT.

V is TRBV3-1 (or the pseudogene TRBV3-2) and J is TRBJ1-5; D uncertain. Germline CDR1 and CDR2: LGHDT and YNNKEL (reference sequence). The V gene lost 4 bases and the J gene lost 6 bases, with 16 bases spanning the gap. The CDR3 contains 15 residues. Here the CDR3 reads CASSLGLLRSQPQHF. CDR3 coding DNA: TGTGCCAGCAGCCTAGGACTCCTGCGGAGTCAGCCCCAGCATTTT.